Below, 27 T cell receptor beta chains from the same sample are listed, as sequenced in a study of cytomegalovirus exposure and HLA in healthy donors. The PCR contained 60 Vbeta and 13 Jbeta primers. The table came from immunoSEQ multiplex PCR; TCRdb's copy has only in-frame clones and leaves some out. Among some 71,000 clones listed, 70% were seen once. The sequenced sample was PBMCs. The receptors were sampled from a woman aged 50 to 60 in good health and CMV-seropositive.

J is TRBJ2-1 and V is TRBV28; D is uncertain. Germline CDR1 and CDR2: MDHEN and SYDVKM. Trimming took 3 bases from V and 1 from J, leaving 7 bases between them. The CDR3 is made up of 14 amino acids. The CDR3 nucleotides are TGTGCCAGCAGTTTGGGCCTATCCTACAATGAGCAGTTCTTC. This encodes CASSLGLSYNEQFF.

This clone was observed many times. The rearrangement uses TRBV11-2 and TRBJ2-4, with D possibly matching TRBD2 (7 bases). Trimming stripped 1 base from V and 5 bases from J, with 12 bases between. CDR3 length equals 15 residues. Germline V gene data show CDR1 as SGHAT and CDR2 as FQNNGV. This chain's CDR3 is CASSLVSGGQNIQYF. CDR3 nucleotides: TGTGCCAGCAGCTTAGTATCGGGGGGCCAAAACATTCAGTACTTC.

In this sample, this clone turned up once. The rearrangement joins TRBV6-5 to TRBJ2-7; D is perhaps TRBD2 (7 bases). The CDR3 has 15 residues. Germline loops: CDR1 MNHEY, CDR2 SVGAGI. V lost 6 bases and J lost 3, with 18 bases in between. The CDR3 coding sequence is TGTGCCAGCAGGAAGGGGGGGGAGGAAGGCTACGAGCAGTACTTC. It codes for CASRKGGEEGYEQYF.

A word on this clone: Different DNA sequences within this sample yield the same CDR3. The CDR3 loop reads CASSLSGGLREQYF. CDR3 nucleotides: TGTGCCAGCAGCTTGAGCGGGGGGCTGAGGGAGCAGTACTTC. This chain uses TRBV7-2 with TRBJ2-7, with TRBD2 matching 9 bases. The CDR3 has 14 amino acids. V lost 3 bases, J lost 7 bases, and 7 bases stayed unmatched. CDR1 is SGHTA and CDR2 is FQGNSA in the germline V gene.

The chain's CDR3 is CASSLTQGSGYEQYF. The CDR3 nucleotides are TGTGCCAGCAGCTTAACGCAGGGGTCCGGGTACGAGCAGTACTTC. The chain joins TRBV7-8 to TRBJ2-7, with D possibly being TRBD1 (6 bases). The CDR3 has 15 residues. Deletions cut 2 bases from V and 4 bases from J, with 15 bases between. Germline V gene data show CDR1 as SGHVS and CDR2 as FQNEAQ.

The gene calls are TRBV28 and TRBJ2-5; no reliable D call. Germline loops: CDR1 MDHEN, CDR2 SYDVKM. The CDR3 is made up of 11 amino acids. V gave up 8 bases and J gave up 5 bases, with 9 bases separating them. CDR3 protein: CASRLEETQYF. DNA of the CDR3: TGTGCCAGCCGTCTTGAGGAGACCCAGTACTTC.

The chain is built from TRBV7-8 and TRBJ2-3, with 8 bases aligning to TRBD1. After removal of 0 bases from V and 6 bases from J, the junction contained 2 bases not matched to a gene. Germline V gives CDR1 SGHVS, CDR2 FQNEAQ. CDR3 size: 14 residues. The CDR3 spells CASSLANRGDTQYF. DNA for the CDR3: TGTGCCAGCAGCTTAGCGAACAGGGGGGATACGCAGTATTTT.

The rearrangement uses TRBV5-1 and TRBJ2-5; 11 bases align to TRBD1. CDR3 size: 14 residues. J lost 4 bases, V lost 4 bases, and 3 bases had no gene match. Germline V gives CDR1 SGHRS, CDR2 YFSETQ. The CDR3 spells CASSLGQGGETQYF. The CDR3, as DNA: TGCGCCAGCAGCCTGGGACAGGGGGGAGAGACCCAGTACTTC.

About this clone: One end of the junction is discordant with germline, which a read error may explain. The chain links TRBV18 to TRBJ1-5, with TRBD1 identical over 7 bases. The CDR3 consists of 14 residues. In germline, CDR1 is KGHSH, CDR2 LQKENI. The CDR3 coding sequence is TGTGCCAGCTCGCCACCGACAGGGAGCCAGCCCCAGCATTTT. Its protein product is CASSPPTGSQPQHF.

In this sample, this clone turned up once. The V gene is TRBV4-1, the J gene TRBJ2-7; 8 nucleotides agree with TRBD1. This CDR3 contains 17 residues. V trimming: 1 base; J trimming: 9 bases; junction bases outside the gene matches: 17. Looked up from germline, CDR1 is MGHRA and CDR2 is YSYEKL. This CDR3 reads CASSQAGQGPLQVRQYF. The CDR3, as DNA: TGCGCCAGCAGCCAAGCCGGACAGGGTCCCCTTCAAGTGCGGCAGTACTTC.

The chain recombines TRBV5-6 with TRBJ1-2, with 7 positions matching TRBD1. Trimming at V came to 6 bases and at J to 2 bases, leaving 10 bases not matched to a gene. The CDR3 is made up of 15 amino acids. Germline assignment: CDR1 SGHDT and CDR2 YYEEEE. CDR3 sequence: CASTETGVRNYGYTF. Written as DNA, the CDR3 is TGTGCCAGCACCGAAACAGGGGTTCGGAACTATGGCTACACCTTC. The variable domain in full, with the rest retrieved from reference TRBV5-6 and TRBJ1-2, is DAGVTQSPTHLIKTRGQQVTLRCSPKSGHDTVSWYQQALGQGPQFIFQYYEEEERQRGNFPDRFSGHQFPNYSSELNVNALLLGDSALYLCASTETGVRNYGYTFGSGTRLTVV.

This chain connects TRBV5-4 to TRBJ1-1; possibly TRBD1 for D (6 bases). The CDR3 runs 15 residues. The V end was cut by 9 bases, the J end by 4 bases, with 22 bases between. CDR1 is SGHNT, CDR2 YYREEE, per germline (reference sequence). Here the CDR3 DNA reads TGTGCCACAGCAGGCCCACAAGGGGGTATCACTGAAGCTTTCTTT. Translated, it gives CATAGPQGGITEAFF.

The chain combines TRBV5-1 with TRBJ1-5; no clear D gene. The V and J ends lost 4 bases and 2 bases respectively, with 10 bases between them. The CDR3 sequence is 14 residues long. Germline-derived CDR1 and CDR2 are SGHRS and YFSETQ. The CDR3 DNA is TGCGCCAGCAGCCCCGGGGAGGGCAATCAGCCCCAGCATTTT. It encodes CASSPGEGNQPQHF. The whole variable domain, filled in from reference TRBV5-1 and TRBJ1-5, reads KAGVTQTPRYLIKTRGQQVTLSCSPISGHRSVSWYQQTPGQGLQFLFEYFSETQRNKGNFPGRFSGRQFSNSRSEMNVSTLELGDSALYLCASSPGEGNQPQHFGDGTRLSIL.

The rearrangement uses TRBV7-3 and TRBJ1-2; weak D call: TRBD1 (6 bases). The germline V gene has CDR1 SGHTA and CDR2 FQGTGA. The CDR3 covers 16 residues. V was clipped by 0 bases and J by 0 bases, with 11 bases between them. CDR3 in DNA: TGTGCCAGCAGCTTAACACCAGGGGACCCTAACTATGGCTACACCTTC. Protein: CASSLTPGDPNYGYTF.

The V call is TRBV9, the J call TRBJ1-3; D possibly corresponds to TRBD1 (5 bases). Germline CDR1 reads SGDLS; CDR2 reads YYNGEE. Trimming cost V 2 bases and J 4 bases, with 13 bases left between them. This CDR3 has 15 amino acids. CDR3 in DNA: TGTGCCAGCAGCGTGGGGGGTCAGGCCGGAAACACCATATATTTT. Protein product: CASSVGGQAGNTIYF.

The chain employs TRBV6-5 and TRBJ2-3; unclear D gene. Germline assignment: CDR1 MNHEY and CDR2 SVGAGI. With 0 bases removed from V and 4 bases from J, the gap between germline ends came to 5 bases. This CDR3 comprises 13 residues. The CDR3 coding sequence is TGTGCCAGCAGTTACTCTCGGTCAGATACGCAGTATTTT. It translates to CASSYSRSDTQYF.

This clone has a handful of counts. V and J are TRBV5-1 and TRBJ1-1; no reliable D call. Germline CDR1 SGHRS, CDR2 YFSETQ. Trimming left V 0 bases short and J 0 bases short, with 9 bases between. The CDR3 totals 15 residues. CDR3 loop: CASSLDRGMNTEAFF. The CDR3 DNA reads as TGCGCCAGCAGCTTGGATCGGGGTATGAACACTGAAGCTTTCTTT. Full variable domain (missing parts from reference TRBV5-1 and TRBJ1-1): KAGVTQTPRYLIKTRGQQVTLSCSPISGHRSVSWYQQTPGQGLQFLFEYFSETQRNKGNFPGRFSGRQFSNSRSEMNVSTLELGDSALYLCASSLDRGMNTEAFFGQGTRLTVV.

The chain carries TRBV27 and TRBJ1-2, with TRBD1 matching over 8 bases. The CDR3 runs 14 residues. Germline-derived CDR1 and CDR2 are MNHEY and SMNVEV (reference sequence). Unmatched junction bases numbered 8, after V lost 3 bases and J lost 8 bases. CDR3 sequence (DNA): TGTGCCAGCAGTTTTCGGGCAGGGGGCGAAGGCTACACCTTC. This sequence encodes CASSFRAGGEGYTF.

V gene TRBV30 combines with J gene TRBJ2-7, with TRBD2 matching over 7 bases. In germline, CDR1 is GTSNPN, CDR2 SVGIG (reference sequence). J was trimmed by 4 bases and V by 8 bases; bases with no gene match: 5. This CDR3 spans 11 amino acids. DNA of the CDR3: TGTGCCGGGGGGACTAAGTACGAGCAGTACTTC. Amino acid sequence: CAGGTKYEQYF.

This sequence joins TRBV28 and TRBJ1-2; D gene unclear. There are 13 residues in the CDR3. Germline-derived CDR1 and CDR2 are MDHEN and SYDVKM. Trimming took off 2 bases at V and 0 bases at J, with 4 bases between the two ends. CDR3 loop: CASSLPANYGYTF. In nucleotides, the CDR3 is TGTGCCAGCAGTTTACCCGCTAACTATGGCTACACCTTC.

This clone has only a few counts. The rearrangement joins TRBV6-5 to TRBJ2-7; D not resolved. The CDR3 runs to 15 residues. Germline assignment: CDR1 MNHEY and CDR2 SVGAGI. The ends were cut back, 6 bases at V and 5 bases at J, with 20 bases in the middle. The CDR3 loop reads CASSDTKKVTNEQYF. CDR3 DNA: TGTGCCAGCAGCGACACGAAGAAAGTGACCAACGAGCAGTACTTC.

This sequence joins TRBV19 and TRBJ1-5; maybe TRBD1 (5 bases). This CDR3 region has 16 residues. Trimming cost V 6 bases and J 2 bases, with 17 bases left between them. The germline V gene encodes CDR1 LNHDA and CDR2 SQIVND (reference sequence). The CDR3 DNA reads TGTGCCAGTAGGGATAGGGGAGGGTTTGGCAATCAGCCCCAGCATTTT. Translation gives CASRDRGGFGNQPQHF.

In this sample, this clone turned up once. The genes are TRBV30 and TRBJ1-2; tentative D call: TRBD1 (6 bases). The CDR3 consists of 12 residues. V was cut by 4 bases and J by 6 bases, with 12 bases left in between. Germline lookup yields CDR1 GTSNPN and CDR2 SVGIG (reference sequence). The CDR3 sequence: CAWIHRVHGYTF. CDR3 nucleotide sequence: TGTGCCTGGATTCACAGGGTCCATGGCTACACCTTC.

The J gene is TRBJ1-4, the V gene TRBV2, with D possibly being TRBD1 (5 bases). Between the trimmed V and J ends, which lost 8 bases and 6 bases, there was a span of 10 bases. The CDR3 runs to 12 residues. Germline V lookup: CDR1 SNHLY, CDR2 FYNNEI. CDR3 coding DNA: TGTGCCAGCGAAAGGGGTGATGAAAAACTGTTTTTT. It is translated as CASERGDEKLFF.

The rearrangement links TRBV6-6 to TRBJ2-4; D might be TRBD2 (5 bases). CDR1 is MNHNY and CDR2 is SVGAGI in the germline V gene (reference sequence). CDR3 length: 12 amino acids. V lost 8 bases and J lost 3, with 8 bases in between. The CDR3 DNA sequence: TGTGCCAGCTTTGACTACAAAAACATTCAGTACTTC. It is translated as CASFDYKNIQYF.

The chain uses TRBV5-1 and TRBJ2-7; the match to TRBD2 covers 7 bases. The J segment lost 3 bases and the V segment lost 1 base, leaving 4 bases of the junction unmatched. Germline-derived CDR1 and CDR2 are SGHRS and YFSETQ. There are 14 residues in the CDR3. The CDR3 nucleotides are TGCGCCAGCAGCTTGTTGGCTAGCGGCTACGAGCAGTACTTC. Its translation: CASSLLASGYEQYF.

The rearrangement links TRBV19 to TRBJ1-5; D remains unclear. The length of the CDR3 is 12 residues. V dropped 9 bases and J dropped 7 bases, with 13 bases sitting between them. Germline V lookup: CDR1 LNHDA, CDR2 SQIVND (reference sequence). The CDR3 DNA follows: TGTGCCAGCGGAGGGAGGAGGCAGCCCCAGCATTTT. Translating gives CASGGRRQPQHF.